The present TCR beta chain was sequenced within a study of T cells in localized non-small cell lung cancer. Study conclusions and caveats: Heterogeneity remains possible, as sequencing covered one tumor region only. Tumor trailed uninvolved adjacent lung in T cell clonality, which peaked there. Longer overall survival was associated with a higher density of T cells in the blood. Appearing in adjacent lung were a median roughly 60 of the top 100 tumor clones.

The table came from immunoSEQ multiplex PCR; TCRdb's copy has only in-frame clones and leaves some out. The sample yields 58,000 or so clones, under 90% seen once. This CDR3 is built from 14 residues. The V end was cut by 0 bases, the J end by 4 bases, with 10 bases between. Germline CDR1 and CDR2: MNHEY and SVGAGI. Remarks on this clone: What it recognizes is unknown.

This sequence joins TRBV6-5 and TRBJ2-7; D is unclear. This TCR came from a woman aged 40-70 years with stage I lung adenocarcinoma. Sequences were derived from peripheral blood, sampled before any cancer treatment. CDR3 DNA sequence: TGTGCCAGCAGTTACTCGGTTTCAGGTTACGAGCAGTACTTC. Its protein is CASSYSVSGYEQYF.